This passage covers 21 T cell receptor beta chains from one sample sequenced in a study of radiation and T cells in renal cell carcinoma. The protocol was immunoSEQ multiplex PCR, while the TCRdb copy is restricted to in-frame clones and leaves out a portion. The sample includes 100,000 or so clones, about 86% of them seen just once. Time point in this sample: baseline pretreatment blood. Treatment: 15 Gy SBRT to primary tumor, nephrectomy 4 weeks later. The material sequenced was blood, taken from a patient whose treatment included radiotherapy and nephrectomy. These receptors originate from a man aged 45 to 65 with renal cell carcinoma.

The chain carries TRBV20-1 and TRBJ2-5; no reliable D call. The assigned J gene may be wrong: the sequence end matches TRBJ2-7 better. The CDR3 covers 11 residues. The germline V gene encodes CDR1 DFQATT and CDR2 SNEGSKA (reference sequence). CDR3 loop: CSARYGYEQYF. CDR3 DNA: TGCAGTGCTAGATACGGCTACGAGCAGTACTTC.

The V call is TRBV7-8, the J call TRBJ1-1; 7 positions agree with TRBD1. The germline gives CDR1 SGHVS, CDR2 FQNEAQ. With 4 bases clipped from V and 4 bases from J, the junction kept 12 bases outside the gene matches. There are 16 residues in the CDR3. The CDR3 reads CASSSLNRQGITEAFF. Written as DNA, the CDR3 is TGTGCCAGCAGCTCCCTAAACCGACAGGGTATCACTGAAGCTTTCTTT.

The rearrangement joins TRBV2 to TRBJ2-5; D unresolved. V shed 1 base and J shed 5 bases, with 8 bases lying between them. This CDR3 has 13 amino acids. Germline V CDR1 and CDR2: SNHLY, FYNNEI. CDR3 coding DNA: TGTGCCAGCAGTGAAGTTTTCATTGAGACCCAGTACTTC. Residues: CASSEVFIETQYF. The full variable domain, completed using reference TRBV2 and TRBJ2-5, is EPEVTQTPSHQVTQMGQEVILRCVPISNHLYFYWYRQILGQKVEFLVSFYNNEISEKSEIFDDQFSVERPDGSNFTLKIRSTKLEDSAMYFCASSEVFIETQYFGPGTRLLVL.

The chain uses TRBV4-3 and TRBJ1-5; 7 bases agree with TRBD1. The CDR3 runs 18 residues. V dropped 0 bases and J dropped 2; count of bases not matched to a gene: 10. Germline V CDR1 and CDR2: LGHNA, YSLEER. The CDR3 DNA is TGCGCCAGCAGCCAAGATCCCTTCACAGGGGAAGGCAATCAGCCCCAGCATTTT. Residues: CASSQDPFTGEGNQPQHF.

This chain connects TRBV7-8 to TRBJ2-7; TRBD1 is a possible D gene (6 bases). The CDR3 length is 16 residues. The V end was cut by 1 base, the J end by 5 bases, with 18 bases between. CDR1 SGHVS and CDR2 FQNEAQ come from the germline V gene. The CDR3 bases are TGTGCCAGCAGCTTAGAAGGTACAGGGTGGCTGGACGAGCAGTACTTC. Its translation is CASSLEGTGWLDEQYF.

The chain links TRBV7-9 to TRBJ2-3, with a weak D call TRBD2 (6 bases). CDR3 length: 15 amino acids. CDR1 and CDR2 (germline): SEHNR, FQNEAQ (reference sequence). V was shortened by 5 bases and J by 5 bases, with 17 bases between the two germline ends. CDR3: CASSDGSGNVDTQYF. CDR3 in DNA: TGTGCCAGCAGCGACGGGAGTGGGAATGTAGATACGCAGTATTTT.

This clone was picked up one time. This rearrangement joins TRBV28 to TRBJ2-1; 7 positions match TRBD2. V lost 4 bases to trimming and J lost 4 bases; unmatched junction nucleotides: 16. Per germline, CDR1 MDHEN and CDR2 SYDVKM. The CDR3 totals 18 residues. Here the CDR3 DNA reads TGTGCCAGCAGTTCCTCCTGGGCTAGCGGACCCTTTTACAATGAGCAGTTCTTC. Amino acids: CASSSSWASGPFYNEQFF.

This clone was seen more than once but under ten times. The genes are TRBV6-5 and TRBJ1-4; TRBD1 matches at 9 bases. The germline V gene encodes CDR1 MNHEY and CDR2 SVGAGI. The CDR3 has 15 residues. The V and J ends lost 6 bases and 2 bases, in that order; junction bases with no gene match: 4. This CDR3 is CASRLGTGTNEKLFF. The CDR3 bases are TGTGCCAGCAGACTTGGGACAGGGACTAATGAAAAACTGTTTTTT.

The chain employs TRBV2 and TRBJ2-1; a weak D match, TRBD2 (6 bases). Germline CDR1 SNHLY, CDR2 FYNNEI. The length of the CDR3 is 16 residues. Trimming shortened V by 5 bases and J by 5 bases, and 19 bases separated the two germline ends. CDR3 sequence (DNA): TGTGCCAGCAGTAAATCGACTAGTTTAGGGGACAATGAGCAGTTCTTC. Translating gives CASSKSTSLGDNEQFF.

This rearrangement joins TRBV28 to TRBJ1-5; possibly TRBD1 for D (6 bases). In germline, CDR1 is MDHEN, CDR2 SYDVKM. The CDR3 is made up of 13 amino acids. V lost 6 bases, J lost 7 bases, and 13 bases lay in between. The DNA of the CDR3 is TGTGCCAGCAGAACAGGGTTTGAACAGCCCCAGCATTTT. It specifies CASRTGFEQPQHF.

This chain connects TRBV7-2 to TRBJ2-5; 9 positions match TRBD1. V lost 0 bases, J lost 5 bases, and 10 bases stayed unmatched. The CDR3 is 17 residues long. Looked up from germline, CDR1 is SGHTA and CDR2 is FQGNSA. The chain's CDR3 is CASSLASRTGVWETQYF. In DNA, the CDR3 is TGTGCCAGCAGCTTAGCGTCTCGGACAGGGGTTTGGGAGACCCAGTACTTC. The full variable domain, completed using reference TRBV7-2 and TRBJ2-5, is GAGVSQSPSNKVTEKGKDVELRCDPISGHTALYWYRQSLGQGLEFLIYFQGNSAPDKSGLPSDRFSAERTGGSVSTLTIQRTQQEDSAVYLCASSLASRTGVWETQYFGPGTRLLVL.

As to this clone: Other DNA sequences from this sample encode an identical CDR3 as well. J is TRBJ1-2 and V is TRBV27; TRBD1 agrees at 7 bases. Germline values: CDR1 MNHEY, CDR2 SMNVEV (reference sequence). The CDR3 runs 14 residues. Germline trimming cut 4 bases from V and 5 bases from J; bases unmatched to any gene: 7. The CDR3 sequence is CASSSGTRGYGYTF. CDR3 sequence (DNA): TGTGCCAGCAGTTCTGGTACCAGGGGGTATGGCTACACCTTC.

The CDR3: CASSYRGTYEQYF. Written as DNA, the CDR3 is TGTGCCAGTAGTTACAGGGGAACCTACGAGCAGTACTTC. V and J are TRBV19 and TRBJ2-7, with TRBD1 matching 7 bases. The CDR3 has 13 residues. After removal of 5 bases from V and 2 bases from J, the junction contained 3 bases not matched to a gene. Looked up from germline, CDR1 is LNHDA and CDR2 is SQIVND (reference sequence). Complete variable domain (other parts from reference TRBV19 and TRBJ2-7): DGGITQSPKYLFRKEGQNVTLSCEQNLNHDAMYWYRQDPGQGLRLIYYSQIVNDFQKGDIAEGYSVSREKKESFPLTVTSAQKNPTAFYLCASSYRGTYEQYFGPGTRLTVT.

The chain carries TRBV10-3 and TRBJ2-5; 8 nucleotides agree with TRBD1. Germline values: CDR1 ENHRY, CDR2 SYGVKD. Losses at the gene ends were 3 bases for V and 5 bases for J; bases not matched to a gene: 5. The CDR3 spans 14 residues. In DNA form, the CDR3 reads TGTGCCATCAGTGAAGCAGGGGGCATGGAGACCCAGTACTTC. Translating gives CAISEAGGMETQYF.

V usage is TRBV10-3 and J usage is TRBJ1-5, with D unclear. Per germline, CDR1 ENHRY and CDR2 SYGVKD. The CDR3 covers 13 residues. The V gene lost 8 bases and the J gene lost 4 bases, with 12 bases spanning the gap. The CDR3 bases are TGTGCCATCGGACCAAACAAAAATCAGCCCCAGCATTTT. Translated, it gives CAIGPNKNQPQHF.

This clone occurred a few times. The chain recombines TRBV27 with TRBJ2-7, with 10 bases aligning to TRBD1. V was pared by 6 bases and J by 2 bases, with 4 bases of the junction left unmatched. CDR3 size: 14 residues. Germline CDR1 MNHEY, CDR2 SMNVEV (reference sequence). The CDR3 loop is CASRPDRGTYEQYF. Here the CDR3 DNA reads TGTGCCAGCAGACCGGACAGGGGGACCTACGAGCAGTACTTC.

The chain has TRBV7-9 and TRBJ1-1; TRBD1 matches 10 bases. V shed 5 bases, J shed 4 bases, and the junction held 7 bases outside the gene matches. The CDR3 length is 15 residues. In germline, CDR1 is SEHNR, CDR2 FQNEAQ (reference sequence). In DNA form, the CDR3 reads TGTGCCAGCAGCGATCTAAGACAGGGGGCCACTGAAGCTTTCTTT. Amino acids: CASSDLRQGATEAFF.

The rearrangement uses TRBV11-2 and TRBJ1-2, with D possibly TRBD1 on 5 matching bases. This CDR3 is built from 17 residues. Deletions cut 6 bases from V and 7 bases from J, with 27 bases between. From germline, CDR1 is SGHAT and CDR2 FQNNGV. The CDR3 DNA is TGTGCCAGCAGGAAGAGCTTAGAGCGAGAAGGGGCTGCTGGCTACACCTTC. Its protein is CASRKSLEREGAAGYTF.

Only a few counts were recorded for this clone. The genes are TRBV7-3 and TRBJ2-3; 8 bases align to TRBD2. Germline-derived CDR1 and CDR2 are SGHTA and FQGTGA. V gave up 8 bases and J gave up 8 bases; unmatched junction bases: 12. This CDR3 comprises 14 residues. CDR3 sequence: CASAGGGPFGTQYF. The CDR3 DNA sequence: TGTGCCAGCGCCGGCGGGGGGCCATTTGGTACGCAGTATTTT.

This clone was found once. This chain connects TRBV5-8 to TRBJ2-3, with D hard to call. Germline V lookup: CDR1 SGHTS, CDR2 YDEGEE. The V end lost 1 base, the J end lost 5 bases, and 11 bases lay between the germline ends. The CDR3 totals 14 residues. The CDR3 coding sequence is TGTGCCAGCAGCTTGTGGACCGTAGAAGATACGCAGTATTTT. It translates to CASSLWTVEDTQYF.

The chain recombines TRBV10-3 with TRBJ2-1; 7 nucleotides match TRBD2. V was clipped by 8 bases and J by 5 bases; unmatched bases: 9. The germline V gene encodes CDR1 ENHRY and CDR2 SYGVKD. This CDR3 comprises 14 residues. CDR3: CAIRTGDYHNEQFF. The CDR3 DNA reads TGTGCCATCCGGACCGGGGACTACCACAATGAGCAGTTCTTC.